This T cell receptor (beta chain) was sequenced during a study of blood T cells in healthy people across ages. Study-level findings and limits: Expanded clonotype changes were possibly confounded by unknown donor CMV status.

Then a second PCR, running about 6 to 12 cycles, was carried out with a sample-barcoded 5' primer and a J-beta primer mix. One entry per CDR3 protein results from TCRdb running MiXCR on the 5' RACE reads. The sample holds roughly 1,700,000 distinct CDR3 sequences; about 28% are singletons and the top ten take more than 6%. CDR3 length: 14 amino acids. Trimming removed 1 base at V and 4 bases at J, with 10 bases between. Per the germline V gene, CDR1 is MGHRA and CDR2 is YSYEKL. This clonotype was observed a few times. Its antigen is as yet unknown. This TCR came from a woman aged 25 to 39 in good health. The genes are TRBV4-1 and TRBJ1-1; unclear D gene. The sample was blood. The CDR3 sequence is CASSQAAGVTEAFF. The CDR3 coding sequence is TGCGCCAGCAGCCAAGCGGCAGGAGTCACTGAAGCTTTCTTT.